Sequencing of this T cell receptor (beta chain) was carried out in a study of CD8+ T cells in alopecia areata. Germline loops: CDR1 DFQATT, CDR2 SNEGSKA (reference sequence). The CDR3 length is 11 residues. Trimming took off 3 bases at V and 7 bases at J, with 10 bases between the two ends. cDNA prepared by RNA extraction and subsequent reverse transcription served as the template for sequencing. Here immunoSEQ multiplex PCR was the method, and the copy in TCRdb shows in-frame clones only, minus some. Among about 150,000 clones, around 58% were seen once, and the ten largest hold under 7.5%. Sequenced here: CD4+ T cells sorted from blood, sampled at week 0. The chain uses TRBV20-1 and TRBJ2-7; D gene unclear. The receptor comes from a human donor with alopecia areata. CDR3 residues: CSASSRREQYF. Here the CDR3 DNA reads TGCAGTGCTAGTTCCCGTAGGGAGCAGTACTTC.